This record looks at one TCR beta chain sequence and its context. Its antigen is as yet unknown. This sample was included in a study of T cell responses to AZD1222 COVID-19 vaccine. CDR1 and CDR2 (germline): SGHVS, FQNEAQ. V was clipped by 1 base and J by 7 bases, with 8 bases between them. CDR3 length: 13 residues. Study outcomes and limitations: There were repertoire samples only from the period after the peak T cell response. Donors were chiefly white British, with a greater number of females, and clonal diversity was perhaps underestimated.

Researchers grouped second doses given at about 4 or about 12 weeks into one pool. Profiling relied on immunoSEQ multiplex PCR, and the TCRdb table lists in-frame clones only, not all of them. The sample holds roughly 99,000 clones, roughly 90% seen once. Material: peripheral blood, obtained 28 days after the second AZD1222 dose. This sequence was found in an adult who received the AZD1222 COVID-19 vaccine. V gene TRBV7-8 combines with J gene TRBJ1-5, with no clear D. CDR3 coding DNA: TGTGCCAGCAGCTTAGGGCGGGAGCAGCCCCAGCATTTT. Translating it yields CASSLGREQPQHF. Complete variable domain (other parts from reference TRBV7-8 and TRBJ1-5): GAGVSQSPRYKVAKRGQDVALRCDPISGHVSLFWYQQALGQGPEFLTYFQNEAQLDKSGLPSDRFFAERPEGSVSTLKIQRTQQEDSAVYLCASSLGREQPQHFGDGTRLSIL.